The T cell receptor (beta chain) under discussion was sequenced for a study of neurological immune-mediated disorders. Whole-study results and caveats: Expansion of TCR clones was greatest in HTLV-1-associated myelopathy and smallest in multiple sclerosis, where it fell below that of healthy controls. The multiple sclerosis repertoire cluster had no clinical or MRI feature associated with it.

Using its own MiXCR run on the 5' RACE reads, TCRdb lists one record per CDR3 protein. This sample has roughly 74,000 distinct CDR3 sequences; 5.2% occur once, and the top ten carry less than 8%. This clonotype was recorded a few times. Antigen: not known. V lost 10 bases, J lost 5 bases, and 10 bases stayed unmatched. This CDR3 contains 13 residues. Germline V gene lookup returns CDR1 MNHNY and CDR2 SVGAGI (reference sequence). The chain joins TRBV6-6 to TRBJ1-2, with 7 bases fitting TRBD1. Sequencing was carried out using PBMCs. The receptor's source is a man aged 18 to 30 with multiple sclerosis. Here the CDR3 reads CATNPGQMYGYTF. CDR3 nucleotide sequence: TGTGCCACCAATCCGGGACAGATGTATGGCTACACCTTC.